The TCR beta chain under discussion was sequenced for a study of a mutant IDH1 vaccine in newly diagnosed glioma. Study summary: Patients under treatment included roughly 62% males and 37.5% females and had a mean age of approximately 40 years. Week 47 marked visit V13, whereas week 35 marked visit V12.

Broader study findings: Vaccination elicited immune responses in 80% to 95% of patients.

Here immunoSEQ multiplex PCR was the method, and the copy in TCRdb shows in-frame clones only, minus some. The data contain roughly 52,000 clones, 80% to 90% of them seen just once; the ten biggest clones take up under 5%. Time point: week 35, safety follow-up. Vaccination comprised doses that each held 300 ug of mutant IDH1 20-mer peptide, plus topical imiquimod. At weeks 1, 3, 5, 7, 11, 15, 19 and 23, patients received a vaccination, eight in all. This clone was detected only once. The antigen remains unidentified. The germline gives CDR1 SGHNT, CDR2 YYREEE (reference sequence). The length of the CDR3 is 14 residues. Trimming cost V 5 bases and J 1 base; bases outside gene matches: 0.

This TCR was recovered from a woman younger than 30 with glioma. The chain is built from TRBV5-4 and TRBJ2-3, with 11 bases that match TRBD2. Sequencing was performed on PBMCs, taken from a glioma patient whose treatment included an IDH1 peptide vaccine. In DNA, the CDR3 is TGTGCCAGCAGTAGCGGGGGGGGCACAGATACGCAGTATTTT. Translated, it gives CASSSGGGTDTQYF.